A selection of T cell receptor beta chains follows, all from one sample in a study of shared clonotypes between healthy human individuals. Profiling relied on immunoSEQ multiplex PCR, and the TCRdb table lists in-frame clones only, not all of them. The profile shows 550,000 to 750,000 clones, about 95% of them singletons. Input material: naive CD8+ T cells sorted from blood. The receptor set was obtained from a woman in her thirties in good health. Each CDR3 is given with its conserved first and last residue.

CASSDNPDSSYNEQFF,TRBJ2-1,TRBV6-4
CASTPRQGHQPQHF,TRBJ1-5,TRBV2
CASSIGRGQPQHF,TRBJ1-5,TRBV5-1
CASSSGSYNEQFF,TRBJ2-1,TRBV25-1
CAWPPFLRIRCDTEAFF,TRBJ1-1,TRBV30
CASSSITSGGTDTQYF,TRBJ2-3,TRBV5-4
CASSPPAQIGREKLFF,TRBJ1-4,TRBV28
CASSTGKSSYEQYF,TRBJ2-7,TRBV7-6
CASSQDLVGQTYNEQFF,TRBJ2-1,TRBV4-2
CASSLREDTQYF,TRBJ2-3,TRBV7-7
CASSQATYRGDEAFF,TRBJ1-1,TRBV4-1
CASSYSEGTEAFF,TRBJ1-1,TRBV6-5
CASSPQGNTEAFF,TRBJ1-1,TRBV6-5
CASSLGGQTTEAFF,TRBJ1-1,TRBV7-2
CASSLRVGYNEQFF,TRBJ2-1,TRBV7-9
CASSLGGTGLPFLYGYTF,TRBJ1-2,TRBV5-4
CASSLSLGPLAPGSQYF,TRBJ2-5,TRBV28
CASSKDGLETQYF,TRBJ2-5,TRBV9
CASSLGLQRGRGHMNTEAFF,TRBJ1-1,TRBV5-1
CASSIYENTGELFF,TRBJ2-2,TRBV19
CASSSSRETLNQPQHF,TRBJ1-5,TRBV28
CASRAGEGEQYF,TRBJ2-5,TRBV19
CASSPPGGTTLEQYF,TRBJ2-7,TRBV27
CASSQDWEPLHF,TRBJ1-6,TRBV4-1
CASSLWGNQPQHF,TRBJ1-5,TRBV11-2
CASSLSSRELFF,TRBJ2-2,TRBV28
CASSHSGEYNEQFF,TRBJ2-1,TRBV19
CASSPAGTSLEDEQFF,TRBJ2-1,TRBV4-1